One sample yielded the 15 T cell receptor beta chains listed below, sequenced in a study of cytomegalovirus exposure and HLA in healthy donors. It was with 60 Vbeta and 13 Jbeta primers that the PCR ran. Sequencing was performed with immunoSEQ multiplex PCR; in TCRdb, only in-frame clones are kept and a portion is missing. The table lists about 140,000 clones, 60% to 85% of them singletons, with about 0.91% in the top ten. The sequenced material came from PBMCs. Every receptor here comes from a man between 18 and 35 years old in good health and CMV-seronegative.

This sequence joins TRBV5-4 and TRBJ2-7; D is uncertain. This CDR3 is built from 13 residues. The V gene lost 1 base and the J gene lost 5 bases, with 10 bases spanning the gap. Germline CDR1 is SGHNT and CDR2 is YYREEE (reference sequence). The CDR3 coding sequence is TGTGCCAGCAGCTTGCAGGTTCAAGACGAGCAGTACTTC. This sequence encodes CASSLQVQDEQYF. Supplemented by reference TRBV5-4 and TRBJ2-7, the full variable domain reads ETGVTQSPTHLIKTRGQQVTLRCSSQSGHNTVSWYQQALGQGPQFIFQYYREEENGRGNFPPRFSGLQFPNYSSELNVNALELDDSALYLCASSLQVQDEQYFGPGTRLTVT.

This rearrangement joins TRBV7-9 to TRBJ2-3; D may be TRBD2 (5 bases). V was pared by 5 bases and J by 2 bases, with 11 bases between. The CDR3 is made up of 14 amino acids. CDR1 SEHNR and CDR2 FQNEAQ come from the germline V gene (reference sequence). In nucleotides, the CDR3 is TGTGCCAGCAGCGATCGGGGATACACAGATACGCAGTATTTT. It encodes CASSDRGYTDTQYF.

This chain links TRBV11-2 with TRBJ2-1; TRBD2 agrees at 8 bases. Per the germline V gene, CDR1 is SGHAT and CDR2 is FQNNGV. The CDR3 is made up of 17 amino acids. The ends lost 3 bases at V and 3 bases at J; junction bases unmatched: 10. CDR3 in amino acids: CASSFIAGIGFYNEQFF. The CDR3 nucleotides are TGTGCCAGCAGCTTTATAGCGGGGATTGGCTTCTACAATGAGCAGTTCTTC. Using reference TRBV11-2 and TRBJ2-1 for the parts outside the CDR3, the full variable domain is EAGVAQSPRYKIIEKRQSVAFWCNPISGHATLYWYQQILGQGPKLLIQFQNNGVVDDSQLPKDRFSAERLKGVDSTLKIQPAKLEDSAVYLCASSFIAGIGFYNEQFFGPGTRLTVL.

This clone occurred once. The CDR3 reads CASSQVRFSGANVLTF. As DNA, the CDR3 is TGTGCCAGCAGTCAGGTCCGGTTCTCTGGGGCCAACGTCCTGACTTTC. The J gene is TRBJ2-6, the V gene TRBV7-8; D not certain. The length of the CDR3 is 16 residues. V was shortened by 6 bases and J by 0 bases, with 12 bases between the two germline ends. Germline loops: CDR1 SGHVS, CDR2 FQNEAQ.

This clone was detected a few times. This chain uses TRBV5-1 with TRBJ2-2, with TRBD1 matching over 8 bases. Germline V gene data show CDR1 as SGHRS and CDR2 as YFSETQ. The V and J ends lost 4 bases and 6 bases, in that order; junction bases with no gene match: 5. The CDR3 consists of 14 residues. In DNA form, the CDR3 reads TGCGCCAGCAGCGGACAGGGAGGAGCCGGGGAGCTGTTTTTT. Encoded protein: CASSGQGGAGELFF.

The J gene is TRBJ1-1, the V gene TRBV10-3; D is possibly TRBD1 (5 bases). CDR1 ENHRY and CDR2 SYGVKD come from the germline V gene. This CDR3 region has 13 residues. Trimming removed 8 bases from V and 0 bases from J, with 10 bases in between. The CDR3 sequence is CAIRRGMNTEAFF. The CDR3 DNA sequence: TGTGCCATCCGACGGGGGATGAACACTGAAGCTTTCTTT.

A few counts support this clone. The chain carries TRBV5-1 and TRBJ2-5; TRBD1 matches 12 bases. Germline assignment: CDR1 SGHRS and CDR2 YFSETQ. The CDR3 spans 15 residues. The V gene end was trimmed by 4 bases and the J gene end by 1 base; junction bases not matched to a gene: 2. CDR3 protein: CASSLGQGAQETQYF. CDR3 DNA: TGCGCCAGCAGCCTGGGACAGGGGGCCCAAGAGACCCAGTACTTC.

The chain couples TRBV5-6 to TRBJ2-2; D perhaps matches TRBD1 (5 bases). The germline V gene has CDR1 SGHDT and CDR2 YYEEEE. V dropped 4 bases and J dropped 1 base, with 8 bases sitting between them. CDR3 length equals 14 residues. CDR3 DNA sequence: TGTGCCAGCAGCACTGGACAGAACACCGGGGAGCTGTTTTTT. Translation gives CASSTGQNTGELFF.

The chain employs TRBV6-5 and TRBJ1-2, with D possibly being TRBD1 (6 bases). Trimming pared 2 bases from V and 1 base from J, leaving 11 bases between. Germline V gives CDR1 MNHEY, CDR2 SVGAGI. The length of the CDR3 is 15 residues. CDR3 region: CASSYPDSLNYGYTF. For the CDR3, the DNA is TGTGCCAGCAGTTACCCGGACAGCCTTAACTATGGCTACACCTTC.

The genes are TRBV27 and TRBJ1-2; D unclear. This CDR3 has 14 residues. Trimming took off 3 bases at V and 6 bases at J, with 14 bases between the two ends. Germline values: CDR1 MNHEY, CDR2 SMNVEV (reference sequence). This chain's CDR3 is CASSLTRRTDGYTF. Here the CDR3 DNA reads TGTGCCAGCAGTTTGACCCGGCGGACTGATGGCTACACCTTC.

This chain uses TRBV12-5 with TRBJ2-2; 9 bases align to TRBD1. This CDR3 spans 15 amino acids. V dropped 5 bases and J dropped 6; count of bases not matched to a gene: 7. In germline, CDR1 is LGHNT, CDR2 FRNRAP. CDR3: CASGGDRVGAGELFF. The CDR3 DNA sequence: TGTGCTAGTGGTGGGGACAGGGTTGGAGCCGGGGAGCTGTTTTTT.

The CDR3 bases are TGTGCCAGCAGCTTAGGAGGGCTAGCGGGGAGGGAGACCCAGTACTTC. This gives the protein CASSLGGLAGRETQYF. The chain links TRBV7-2 to TRBJ2-5; TRBD2 aligns across 9 bases. CDR3 length equals 16 residues. Germline values: CDR1 SGHTA, CDR2 FQGNSA. The ends lost 1 base at V and 5 bases at J; junction bases unmatched: 8.

The chain joins TRBV7-9 to TRBJ2-3; D may be TRBD1 (7 bases). This CDR3 is 19 amino acids long. V lost 7 bases and J lost 3, with 29 bases in between. The germline V gene encodes CDR1 SEHNR and CDR2 FQNEAQ (reference sequence). DNA of the CDR3: TGTGCCAGCATTGTCCCCATAGGAATCAGGGGGGACTCAACAGATACGCAGTATTTT. This codes for CASIVPIGIRGDSTDTQYF.

The genes are TRBV7-8 and TRBJ1-6, with 8 bases fitting TRBD1. J lost 7 bases, V lost 5 bases, and 7 bases had no gene match. Looked up from germline, CDR1 is SGHVS and CDR2 is FQNEAQ. The CDR3 is made up of 15 amino acids. The CDR3 region has the DNA TGTGCCAGCAGCGGAACGGGACAGGCAAATTCACCCCTCCACTTT. Translation: CASSGTGQANSPLHF.

The chain carries TRBV30 and TRBJ2-7, with a tentative D call TRBD2 (6 bases). CDR1 GTSNPN and CDR2 SVGIG come from the germline V gene (reference sequence). V lost 1 base and J lost 2, with 9 bases in between. This CDR3 has 13 amino acids. The DNA of the CDR3 is TGTGCCTGGAGTGAAGGACTAACCTACGAGCAGTACTTC. This gives the protein CAWSEGLTYEQYF.